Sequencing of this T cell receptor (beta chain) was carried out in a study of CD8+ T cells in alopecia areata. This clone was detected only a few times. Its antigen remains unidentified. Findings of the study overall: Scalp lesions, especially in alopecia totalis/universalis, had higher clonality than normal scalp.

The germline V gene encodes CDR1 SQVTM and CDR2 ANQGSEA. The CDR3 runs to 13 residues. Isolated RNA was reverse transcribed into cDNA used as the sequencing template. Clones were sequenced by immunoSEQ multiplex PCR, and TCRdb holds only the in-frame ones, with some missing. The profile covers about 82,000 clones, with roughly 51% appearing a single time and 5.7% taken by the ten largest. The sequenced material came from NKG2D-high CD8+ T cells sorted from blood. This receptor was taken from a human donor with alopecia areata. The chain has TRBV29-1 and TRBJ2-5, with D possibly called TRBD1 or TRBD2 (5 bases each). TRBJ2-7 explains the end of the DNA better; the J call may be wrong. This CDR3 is CSARAGASYEQYF. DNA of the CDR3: TGCAGCGCCCGAGCCGGGGCCTCCTACGAGCAGTACTTC.